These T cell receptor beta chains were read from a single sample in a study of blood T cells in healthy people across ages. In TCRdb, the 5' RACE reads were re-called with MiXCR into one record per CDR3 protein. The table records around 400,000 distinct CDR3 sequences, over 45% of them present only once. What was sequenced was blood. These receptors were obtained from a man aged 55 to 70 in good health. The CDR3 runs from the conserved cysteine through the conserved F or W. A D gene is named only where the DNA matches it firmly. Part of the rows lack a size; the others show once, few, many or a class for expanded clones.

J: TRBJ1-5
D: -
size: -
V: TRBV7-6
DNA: TGTGCCAGCAGCTCCCAGGAGAATCAGCCCCAGCATTTT
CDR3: CASSSQENQPQHF

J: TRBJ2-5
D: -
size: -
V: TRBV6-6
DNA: TGTGCCAGCAGTGAGAAGGGAAGCCATGAGACCCAGTACTTC
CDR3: CASSEKGSHETQYF

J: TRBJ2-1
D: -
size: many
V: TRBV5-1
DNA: TGCGCCAGCAGCCCTAGCGCCCTCGGGTACAATGAGCAGTTCTTC
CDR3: CASSPSALGYNEQFF

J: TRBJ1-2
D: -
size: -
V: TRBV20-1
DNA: TGCAGTGCTAGAGATAGATGGAAAAACTATGGCTACACCTTC
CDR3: CSARDRWKNYGYTF

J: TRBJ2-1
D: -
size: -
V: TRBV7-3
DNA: TGTGCCAGCAGCCTTACTAGAGTGGAGACCCAGTTCTTC
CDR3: CASSLTRVETQFF

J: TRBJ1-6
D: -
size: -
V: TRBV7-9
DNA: TGTGCCAGCAGCTTAGAGCCAATCACAGTGAGCTCACCCCCCCACTTT
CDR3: CASSLEPITVSSPPHF

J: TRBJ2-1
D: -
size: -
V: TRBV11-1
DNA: TGTGCCAGCAGCTCCAACGACTACGAGCAGTTCTTC
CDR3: CASSSNDYEQFF

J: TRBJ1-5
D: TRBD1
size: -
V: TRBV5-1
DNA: TGCGCCAGCAGCCCGCGGGACAGCCAAAATCAGCCCCAGCATTTT
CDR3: CASSPRDSQNQPQHF

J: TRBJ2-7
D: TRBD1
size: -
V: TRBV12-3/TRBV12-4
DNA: TGTGCCAGCAGCATAACAGGGGTAATGCCTTACGAGCAGTACTTC
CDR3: CASSITGVMPYEQYF

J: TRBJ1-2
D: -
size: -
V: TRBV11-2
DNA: TGTGCCAGCAGCTTCGGGGTCGGACTCTATGGCTACACCTTC
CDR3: CASSFGVGLYGYTF

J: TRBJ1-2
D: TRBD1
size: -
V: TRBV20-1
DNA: TGCAGTGCGACCGGAGGGACAGGGGCGTATGGCTACACCTTC
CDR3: CSATGGTGAYGYTF

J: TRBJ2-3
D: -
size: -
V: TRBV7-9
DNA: TGTGCCAGCAGCGGGGAGGGGGGAGATACGCAGTATTTT
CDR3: CASSGEGGDTQYF

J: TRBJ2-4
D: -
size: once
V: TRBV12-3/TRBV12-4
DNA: TGTGCCAGCAGTTTAGCCCGATTCAAAAACATTCAGTACTTC
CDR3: CASSLARFKNIQYF

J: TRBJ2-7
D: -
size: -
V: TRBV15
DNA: TGTGCCACCAGCAGAGATTTCGGGACTTACAGCTCCTACGAGCAGTACTTC
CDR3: CATSRDFGTYSSYEQYF

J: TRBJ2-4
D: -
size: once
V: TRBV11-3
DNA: TGTGTCAGCAGCTTATCGGGTGGCACAAACATTCAGTACTTC
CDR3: CVSSLSGGTNIQYF

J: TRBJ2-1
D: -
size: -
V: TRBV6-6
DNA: TGTGCCAGCAGTTCCTCGGCCCACAATGAGCAGTTCTTC
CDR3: CASSSSAHNEQFF

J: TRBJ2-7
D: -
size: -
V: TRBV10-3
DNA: TGTGCCATCAGTGGTCCGGGGAAGTCGAGCGAGCAGTACTTC
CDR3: CAISGPGKSSEQYF

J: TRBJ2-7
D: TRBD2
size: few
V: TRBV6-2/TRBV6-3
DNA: TGTGCCAGCCGCCGTAGCGGGCCCTCCTACGAGCAGTACTTC
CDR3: CASRRSGPSYEQYF

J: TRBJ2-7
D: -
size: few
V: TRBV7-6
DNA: TGTGCCAGCAGCTCGACGCCAGCCTACGAGCAGTACTTC
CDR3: CASSSTPAYEQYF

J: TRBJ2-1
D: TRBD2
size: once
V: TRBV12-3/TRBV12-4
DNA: TGTGCCAGCAGCCGTCAAGGACTAGCGGTAGTCTACAATGAGCAGTTCTTC
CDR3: CASSRQGLAVVYNEQFF

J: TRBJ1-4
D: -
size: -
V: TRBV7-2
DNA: TGTGCCAGCAGCTACAACAGGCGGGGTGAAAAACTGTTTTTT
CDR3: CASSYNRRGEKLFF

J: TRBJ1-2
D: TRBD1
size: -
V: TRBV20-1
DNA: TGCAGTGCTAGGGACGGGACAGGGTACTATGGCTACACCTTC
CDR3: CSARDGTGYYGYTF

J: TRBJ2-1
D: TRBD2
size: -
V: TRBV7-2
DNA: TGTGCCAGCAGCTTAGTTGTTAGCGGGGCTAACAATGAGCGGTTCTTC
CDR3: CASSLVVSGANNERFF

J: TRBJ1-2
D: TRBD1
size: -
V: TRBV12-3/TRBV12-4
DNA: TGTGCCAGCAGTTTAGGACAGGGGGCCTCATACACCTTC
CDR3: CASSLGQGASYTF

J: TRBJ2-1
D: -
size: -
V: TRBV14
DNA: TGTGCCAGCAGCCAAGCGGTCGGGGAGACCCAGTTCTTC
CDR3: CASSQAVGETQFF

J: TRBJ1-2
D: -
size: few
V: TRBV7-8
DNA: TGTGCCAGCAGCCCCAGGGTCAACTTCGATGGCTACACCTTC
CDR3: CASSPRVNFDGYTF

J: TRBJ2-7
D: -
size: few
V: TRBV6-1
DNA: TGTGCCAGCAGTGCGAAGGAGGGGGTGGGGTCCTACGAGCAGTACTTC
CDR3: CASSAKEGVGSYEQYF

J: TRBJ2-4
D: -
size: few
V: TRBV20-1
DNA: TGCAGTGCCAGGACAGCTTACGATAGGGAGCAGTACTTC
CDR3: CSARTAYDREQYF

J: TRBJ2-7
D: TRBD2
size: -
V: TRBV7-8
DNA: TGTGCCGGTTCTCGGGGGGGCGGGTACGAGCAGTACTTC
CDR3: CAGSRGGGYEQYF

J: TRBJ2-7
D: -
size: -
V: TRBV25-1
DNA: TGTGCCAGCAGTGAGGACAAGAGCGAGCAGTACTTC
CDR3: CASSEDKSEQYF

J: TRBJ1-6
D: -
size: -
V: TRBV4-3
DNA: TGCGCCAGCAGCCAAGCGACGGGTAATTCACCCCTCCACTTT
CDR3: CASSQATGNSPLHF

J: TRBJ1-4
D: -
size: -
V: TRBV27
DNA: TGTGCCAGCACGGGCCGAGTAGCTCGAAAACTGTTTTTT
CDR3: CASTGRVARKLFF

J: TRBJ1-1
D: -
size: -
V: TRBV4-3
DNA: TGCGCCAGCAGCCACACAAGCATGAACACTGAAGCTTTCTTT
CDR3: CASSHTSMNTEAFF